This T cell receptor (beta chain) was sequenced during a study of cytomegalovirus exposure and HLA in healthy donors (dated 2017 in TCRdb). Study-wide context: An earlier analysis of about 560 of the donors reported 276 Gb of sequence data and some 110 million unique TCR beta sequences obtained from about 170 million T cells. Roughly 300 gigabases of sequencing data and approximately 84 million unique TCR sequences were included in an early release covering 550 to 800 HLA-typed donors. Of the roughly 400 genotyped donors, 80% to 90% were placed in the genetic ancestry cluster associated with self-reported Caucasian donors. The aim of the study was to test whether cataloging public T cell receptors could identify signatures of past pathogen exposure. The T cell repertoires of under 750 subjects were profiled by immunosequencing and related to cytomegalovirus serostatus. A separate validation cohort of 100 to 150 different subjects was used in addition to the approximately 700-subject first cohort. High-throughput TCR immunosequencing, statistical association of individual TCRs with disease status, and machine learning were combined to predict cytomegalovirus infection status. To study patterns of TCR occurrence, a later analysis re-analyzed previously published TCR beta repertoires from several hundred donors and added high-resolution HLA genotyping. In the later analysis, no new phenotypic data were used to find candidate immune exposures; instead, reliance was placed on TCR beta sequences and their occurrence across donors. An earlier analysis of some 600 of the donors applied high-throughput TCR beta sequencing to assess whether each TCR beta V gene segment acted as functional or pseudogenic. Donor age, sex, ethnicity and CMV serostatus were collected together with the repertoire data. In a later genetic analysis, genome-wide SNP genotypes for about three fifths of the roughly 670 donors were used, and that subset was treated as a discovery cohort. Every discovery cohort repertoire had been produced on one sequencing platform. HLA typing covered class I and class II loci at four-digit resolution. Typing coverage varied by locus: roughly 620-640 donors for A, B, C, DRB1 and DQB1; some 520 for DQA1; over 600 for DPA1; approximately 450 for DPB1. Five DR-DQ haplotypes were handled as single units for association and clustering because linkage in the cohort was strong. Among some 400 genotyped donors of the cohort, an average of about 240,000 unique TCR beta nucleotide sequences were sequenced per donor, 15% to 20% of them non-productive.

Library prep was done by the immunoSEQ multiplex PCR assay. A mixture of 60 forward primers for TCR Vbeta segments and 13 reverse primers for TCR Jbeta segments was used in the multiplex PCR. Amplification of the CDR3 region of rearranged TCR beta genes was performed with a multiplex PCR assay on genomic DNA. Amplified TCR beta libraries were sequenced as 87-base-pair reads on the Illumina HiSeq System. As for the authors' bioinformatics: In a later analysis, roughly 80 million unique TCR beta chains were counted across the approximately 620 repertoires, and roughly 10 million of these chains were shared by at least two donors. Raw reads were error-corrected and collapsed into unique sequences by a nearest-neighbor algorithm in which closely related sequences were merged to remove PCR and sequencing errors. V, D and J gene segments were assigned by aligning CDR3 sequences to IMGT reference sequences. For a sequence to be retained, a match of at least six nucleotides to both a V gene segment and a J gene segment was required. A rearrangement counted as productive if the CDR3 had no stop codons and remained in frame with V and J, and every other rearrangement counted as non-productive. Following IMGT convention, CDR3 was defined as the stretch from the second conserved V-encoded cysteine up to the conserved J-encoded phenylalanine. The earlier analysis of roughly 590 of the donors excluded any sequence lacking an unambiguous match to a single V gene segment. In an earlier analysis of 587 of the donors, V segments were called functional above 56.7% productive rearrangements and were called segregating when the between-donor standard deviation exceeded 5%. A statistical classification framework was built for diagnosing cytomegalovirus status from the catalog of TCR beta chain sequences. In a later analysis, TCR nucleotide sequences were compared against IMGT/GENE-DB human TR gene sequences so that V and J genes could be assigned. A later analysis assigned CDR3 sequences and most-parsimonious VDJ recombination scenarios with the TCRdist pipeline. In a later analysis, every TCR beta chain was defined by the combination of its CDR3 amino acid sequence and its V-gene family, and reads without a unique V-gene family were dropped. As a way to deal with suspected cross-contamination and a sequencing artifact, a later analysis dropped nearly 600 nucleotide sequences that were highly shared and had low generation probability. In a later analysis, a clonal expansion index for each public chain was calculated from normalized within-repertoire ranks of inferred template counts. In a later analysis, generation probabilities were computed with a VDJ recombination model fitted to out-of-frame rearrangements, and the resulting probabilities were checked against IGoR. In a later analysis, hypergeometric tests were used to score TCR-TCR, TCR-HLA and TCR-CMV co-occurrence, with a repertoire-size bias correction applied to TCR pairs. To estimate false discovery rates, a later analysis permuted the HLA or CMV assignments 20 times. In a later analysis, co-occurring TCRs were grouped using DBSCAN, and TCRdist sequence similarity was added for clustering within HLA-allele-positive subsets. Co-occurrence clustering excluded repertoires with fewer than 30,000 or more than 120,000 public chains, plus five with anomalous nucleotide sharing. TCRdb re-hosts the immuneACCESS table, in-frame sequences only. Its copies lack some clones; in the studies checked, an unresolved V gene accounts for under half of them, and the cause for the rest is not known. Clonal size and the V and J genes are those of that table, whereas D and trimming came from the DNA. Here the sample has some 150,000 clones; roughly 87% occur a single time. The ten largest make up approximately 6% of the sample.

The CDR3 runs 15 amino acids, cysteine and phenylalanine included. Just CDR3 DNA is preserved here, 45 bases in frame from base 1. As encoded in the germline V gene, CDR1 is MGHRA while CDR2 is YSYEKL. At the junction V is shortened by 0 bases and J by 3 bases, with 11 bases in between. The cohort was made up of approximately 670 healthy bone marrow donors. Cohort members were all nominally healthy when sampled, although unrecorded immune exposures were likely present. The donor tested CMV seropositive, placing the donor among the 250 to 350 seropositive members of the cohort. A peripheral blood sample was collected from each donor, and TCR beta sequencing was performed on peripheral blood mononuclear cells. The Qiagen DNeasy Blood Extraction Kit was used to extract genomic DNA from the blood cell samples. Details on this clone: Its recognized antigen is unknown. Base quality data are lacking; no much larger clone is found one base away.

Beyond this particular receptor, the publication reports: According to a later analysis, most CMV-associated TCR beta chains appeared to be HLA-restricted, and the HLA associations seemed to be driven largely by CMV exposure. Specific HLA alleles were associated with 15,000 to 20,000 TCR beta sequences at a false discovery rate of 0.05 in a later analysis. In a later analysis, several top co-occurrence clusters were reported to appear linked to parvovirus B19, influenza, CMV and Epstein-Barr virus. A later genetic analysis reported fewer N-insertions in productive TCRs among donors in an Asian-associated ancestry cluster than the approximately 700-donor mean. Because counts were too low, 15 to 20 rarely observed V segments, including chromosome 9 orphons, were left out of the earlier analysis of 500 to 750 of the donors. A further reported finding was that TCR beta sequences accurately predicted the HLA-A and HLA-B alleles for most subjects in the first cohort. Roughly uniform sequencing depth across donors was assumed in presence/absence analyses, although this assumption may not hold. A cluster of highly shared sequence variants was judged likely to represent a technical artifact of the sequencing pipeline. HLA typing was unavailable for some donors at each locus, so association tests used only the typed subset. Most TCR sequences were seen in very few donors, while some public TCRs were found in many individuals. The 87-base-pair reads could not distinguish some IMGT-functional V segments, including TRBV6-2 and TRBV6-3, so those segments were excluded. Broadly in line with IMGT annotations, most TCR beta V segments showed up in productive rearrangements about 90% or about 30% of the time in an earlier analysis of about 500 of the donors. A few of the identified cytomegalovirus-associated TCR beta chains were confirmed in vitro to be specific for cytomegalovirus antigens. Correlated functional status among segregating V segments might be attributable to linkage disequilibrium, but an unknown experimental factor could not be ruled out. The classifier was reported to diagnose cytomegalovirus status with high specificity and sensitivity in both the original and validation cohorts. The study listed 150 to 200 TCR beta chains as associated with cytomegalovirus. CMV serostatus was the only immune exposure information available for the cohort. In a later analysis, the rate of TCR association differed among HLA loci, with DRB1 alleles having the most associated TCRs and HLA-C alleles having the fewest. A later genetic analysis associated a missense DCLRE1C variant with V-gene and J-gene trimming of TCR beta chains, and an independent cohort replicated the association. It was suggested by the authors that the approach could potentially be generalized to other disease states and immunological phenotypes. When HLA alleles, especially DR and DQ, strongly co-occurred, TCR associations were difficult to assign to individual alleles. In this cohort, only TCR beta chains were sequenced, and detectable features were limited by the absence of alpha or paired-chain data. A later analysis found that HLA-associated TCR beta chains were more clonally expanded and had lower generation probabilities than equally common non-associated chains.

This TCR was sampled from a man between 25 and 39 years old in good health and CMV-seropositive. The sequence joins TRBV4-1 to TRBJ1-1, and perhaps TRBD1 as D gene, on 5 matching bases. Source material: PBMCs. CDR3 reads: CASSQDRGGDTEAFF. The sequenced DNA is TGCGCCAGCAGCCAAGATCGGGGGGGTGACACTGAAGCTTTCTTT.